Each of the 23 T cell receptor beta chains below was sequenced from the same sample in a study of cytomegalovirus exposure and HLA in healthy donors. The PCR contained 60 Vbeta and 13 Jbeta primers. Data came from immunoSEQ multiplex PCR; TCRdb stores just in-frame clones and leaves some out. Of 100,000 to 150,000 clones listed, more than 15% are singletons. Sequences were obtained from PBMCs. These receptors originate from a female donor in good health and CMV-seropositive.

This clone has more than one count but fewer than ten. V and J are TRBV11-1 and TRBJ2-1, with D possibly being TRBD1 (6 bases). V lost 1 base, J lost 0 bases, and 7 bases lay in between. Per the germline V gene, CDR1 is SGHAT and CDR2 is FQDESV (reference sequence). The CDR3 totals 15 residues. CDR3 nucleotides: TGTGCCAGCAGCTTAGACAGGGTCTCCTACAATGAGCAGTTCTTC. Protein product: CASSLDRVSYNEQFF.

This clone was counted only a few times. V and J are TRBV5-6 and TRBJ2-5, with TRBD1 matching over 11 bases. The CDR3 runs to 15 residues. Germline V gene lookup returns CDR1 SGHDT and CDR2 YYEEEE. Trimming cost V 4 bases and J 4 bases; bases outside gene matches: 6. CDR3: CASSRGQGGGETQYF. Written as DNA, the CDR3 is TGTGCCAGCAGCCGGGGACAGGGGGGAGGAGAGACCCAGTACTTC.

In its sample, this clone was seen a few times. This sequence joins TRBV6-5 and TRBJ2-7; D uncertain. V was trimmed by 6 bases and J by 2 bases, leaving 14 bases between them. Per germline, CDR1 MNHEY and CDR2 SVGAGI. The CDR3 loop spans 14 amino acids. Here the CDR3 DNA reads TGTGCCAGCAGAACCAGAGGAGAGACCTACGAGCAGTACTTC. It codes for CASRTRGETYEQYF.

The chain employs TRBV7-2 and TRBJ2-7; 7 bases match TRBD1. Trimming cost V 4 bases and J 2 bases; bases outside gene matches: 8. The CDR3 consists of 15 residues. Germline CDR1 reads SGHTA; CDR2 reads FQGNSA. In DNA form, the CDR3 reads TGTGCCAGCAGCTCGATGCGACAGGGAACCTACGAGCAGTACTTC. Residues: CASSSMRQGTYEQYF.

The chain couples TRBV11-2 to TRBJ1-5; D gene unclear. Trimming cost V 0 bases and J 2 bases, with 14 bases left between them. This CDR3 spans 17 amino acids. The germline gives CDR1 SGHAT, CDR2 FQNNGV. CDR3 protein: CASSLDLLWRGNQPQHF. CDR3 DNA: TGTGCCAGCAGCTTAGATCTCTTGTGGAGGGGCAATCAGCCCCAGCATTTT.

This clone was counted between two and nine times. The chain is built from TRBV28 and TRBJ1-2; 9 bases agree with TRBD1. Unmatched junction bases numbered 5, after V lost 5 bases and J lost 7 bases. The CDR3 is 13 residues long. Per germline, CDR1 MDHEN and CDR2 SYDVKM. In DNA form, the CDR3 reads TGTGCCAGCAGTCGCGAACAGGGGGCTGGCTACACCTTC. Translating it yields CASSREQGAGYTF.

This clone was seen a few times. The chain combines TRBV27 with TRBJ2-1; the match to TRBD2 covers 10 bases. Germline V gene sequence: CDR1 MNHEY, CDR2 SMNVEV (reference sequence). CDR3 size: 14 residues. Germline trimming cut 6 bases from V and 8 bases from J; bases unmatched to any gene: 7. The CDR3 DNA is TGTGCCAGCAGGCCTAGCGGGAGTTTCGATGAGCAGTTCTTC. Translation gives CASRPSGSFDEQFF.

This clone has only a few counts. The V call is TRBV5-1, the J call TRBJ2-1; 8 bases fit TRBD2. CDR1 and CDR2 from the germline V gene are SGHRS and YFSETQ. Trimming removed 2 bases from V and 6 bases from J; junction bases left unmatched: 13. CDR3 size: 17 residues. The CDR3 region has the DNA TGCGCCAGCAGCTTCCCGATCCTGGCGGGGGGTACCAATGAGCAGTTCTTC. This encodes CASSFPILAGGTNEQFF.

This clone was observed a handful of times. Other DNA sequences from this sample encode an identical CDR3 as well. The chain employs TRBV6-5 and TRBJ1-1; D might be TRBD1 (5 bases). CDR3 length: 15 amino acids. V dropped 6 bases and J dropped 3 bases, with 17 bases sitting between them. CDR1 is MNHEY and CDR2 is SVGAGI in the germline V gene. The DNA of the CDR3 is TGTGCCAGCAGCATCCGGCTCGGAGGGGACACTGAAGCTTTCTTT. Protein sequence: CASSIRLGGDTEAFF.

The chain joins TRBV7-9 to TRBJ1-5; maybe TRBD1 (5 bases). The CDR3 runs 14 residues. The germline V gene encodes CDR1 SEHNR and CDR2 FQNEAQ (reference sequence). The germline V and J ends were trimmed by 5 bases and 7 bases, with 15 bases remaining between them. The DNA of the CDR3 is TGTGCCAGCAGCCCTGACAGCGGGTACCAGCCCCAGCATTTT. Protein: CASSPDSGYQPQHF.

The genes are TRBV7-6 and TRBJ2-5; D might be TRBD1 (6 bases). Trimming removed 7 bases from V and 2 bases from J, with 11 bases in between. Germline CDR1 SGHVS, CDR2 FNYEAQ. There are 13 residues in the CDR3. The CDR3 bases are TGTGCCAGCAAAGGGACACTACAAGAGACCCAGTACTTC. Translated, it gives CASKGTLQETQYF.

This chain uses TRBV18 with TRBJ1-4; D unresolved. This CDR3 has 15 amino acids. The V gene's germline CDR1 is KGHSH and CDR2 LQKENI. The V gene lost 1 base and the J gene lost 0 bases, with 6 bases spanning the gap. The CDR3 region has the DNA TGTGCCAGCTCACCACGCACTGCAACTAATGAAAAACTGTTTTTT. Translated: CASSPRTATNEKLFF.

Only a few counts were recorded for this clone. The rearrangement joins TRBV4-1 to TRBJ2-7; 8 nucleotides agree with TRBD1. The CDR3 contains 15 residues. The J segment lost 5 bases and the V segment lost 5 bases, leaving 11 bases of the junction unmatched. In germline, CDR1 is MGHRA, CDR2 YSYEKL. CDR3 DNA: TGCGCCAGCAGCGAAAAACTCCTACAGGGGGACGAGCAGTACTTC. Encoded protein: CASSEKLLQGDEQYF.

The V and J genes are TRBV9 and TRBJ2-5, with D perhaps matching TRBD2 (5 bases). Germline loops: CDR1 SGDLS, CDR2 YYNGEE. This CDR3 contains 14 residues. Deletions cut 0 bases from V and 4 bases from J, with 10 bases between. For the CDR3, the DNA is TGTGCCAGCAGCGTAGGGAGCGGCGGAGAGACCCAGTACTTC. It is translated as CASSVGSGGETQYF.

The chain uses TRBV7-2 and TRBJ1-1; D possibly corresponds to TRBD1 (6 bases). Per germline, CDR1 SGHTA and CDR2 FQGNSA. CDR3 length: 14 residues. The germline V and J ends were trimmed by 2 bases and 3 bases, with 10 bases remaining between them. CDR3: CASSLLQGYTEAFF. The CDR3 nucleotides are TGTGCCAGCAGCTTATTACAGGGATACACTGAAGCTTTCTTT.

The CDR3 sequence is CASSPPTGSSYNEQFF. The CDR3 DNA reads TGTGCCAGCAGCCCACCGACAGGGAGCTCCTACAATGAGCAGTTCTTC. The chain has TRBV7-9 and TRBJ2-1, with 7 bases aligning to TRBD1. Trimming at V came to 5 bases and at J to 0 bases, leaving 7 bases not matched to a gene. Germline assignment: CDR1 SEHNR and CDR2 FQNEAQ (reference sequence). The CDR3 consists of 16 residues.

This rearrangement joins TRBV2 to TRBJ2-4, with 11 bases fitting TRBD2. The CDR3 extends over 15 amino acids. V lost 1 base, J lost 7 bases, and 3 bases stayed unmatched. In germline, CDR1 is SNHLY, CDR2 FYNNEI. CDR3 sequence (DNA): TGTGCCAGCAGTGAAGGTAGCGGGGGGGCTAACATTCAGTACTTC. As protein: CASSEGSGGANIQYF.

This clone has more than one count but fewer than ten. The rearrangement links TRBV30 to TRBJ1-6; D remains unclear. This CDR3 region has 12 residues. Germline V gene sequence: CDR1 GTSNPN, CDR2 SVGIG (reference sequence). Trimming took off 2 bases at V and 10 bases at J, with 9 bases between the two ends. CDR3 nucleotides: TGTGCCTGGAGTACCGGGTCCTCACCCCTCCACTTT. It is translated as CAWSTGSSPLHF. Full variable domain (remainder filled in from reference TRBV30 and TRBJ1-6): SQTIHQWPATLVQPVGSPLSLECTVEGTSNPNLYWYRQAAGRGLQLLFYSVGIGQISSEVPQNLSASRPQDRQFILSSKKLLLSDSGFYLCAWSTGSSPLHFGNGTRLTVT.

The chain combines TRBV4-2 with TRBJ1-1; TRBD1 matches 8 bases. V lost 0 bases, J lost 8 bases, and 5 bases stayed unmatched. The CDR3 loop spans 14 amino acids. Germline CDR1 and CDR2: LGHNA and YNFKEQ. CDR3 region: CASSQDSGGLEAFF. The CDR3 region has the DNA TGTGCCAGCAGCCAAGATTCAGGGGGCCTCGAAGCTTTCTTT.

This clone was counted between two and nine times. This chain links TRBV4-1 with TRBJ1-4; D not resolved. Germline CDR1 reads MGHRA; CDR2 reads YSYEKL. The CDR3 has 15 amino acids. Trimming took 2 bases from V and 4 from J, leaving 11 bases between them. CDR3 residues: CASSQRGVSNEKLFF. The CDR3 DNA reads TGCGCCAGCAGCCAAAGAGGCGTGAGTAATGAAAAACTGTTTTTT.

The chain combines TRBV5-6 with TRBJ2-2; D is possibly TRBD2 (6 bases). The CDR3 is made up of 15 amino acids. Germline lookup yields CDR1 SGHDT and CDR2 YYEEEE. V was trimmed by 4 bases and J by 4 bases, leaving 14 bases between them. CDR3 residues: CASSILTRPTGELFF. The CDR3, as DNA: TGTGCCAGCAGCATTCTGACTAGACCCACCGGGGAGCTGTTTTTT.

The V and J genes are TRBV5-5 and TRBJ1-5; TRBD1 aligns across 7 bases. Germline V gene sequence: CDR1 SGHKS, CDR2 YYEKEE (reference sequence). The CDR3 loop spans 17 amino acids. Trimming removed 1 base from V and 4 bases from J; junction bases left unmatched: 11. DNA for the CDR3: TGTGCCAGCAGCTTGCACGGGACAGTTTTGAGTAATCAGCCCCAGCATTTT. Encoded protein: CASSLHGTVLSNQPQHF.

J is TRBJ1-2 and V is TRBV20-1; no reliable D call. CDR1 is DFQATT and CDR2 is SNEGSKA in the germline V gene (reference sequence). The V and J ends lost 0 bases and 8 bases respectively, with 7 bases between them. This CDR3 has 11 amino acids. CDR3: CSARDLLGYTF. In DNA, the CDR3 is TGCAGTGCTAGAGATCTGTTGGGCTACACCTTC.